This note documents a single TCR beta chain sequence. Authors' data handling: Amplified reference gene primers provided the basis for estimating nucleated cell counts. TCRdb's table, derived via immunoSEQ multiplex PCR, lists solely in-frame clones and lacks some. Clone size and the V and J calls come from that table; the DNA yielded D and trimming. The table includes about 150,000 clones, over 80% detected once. The data stem from a study of blood T cell repertoires in COVID-19. Study-wide background: Both acute and convalescent COVID-19 samples were obtained from the United States, Italy and Spain. Sources were T cells, B-cell-depleted T cells, or PBMCs; the material itself was cDNA or gDNA.

Input material: peripheral blood. The TCR was taken from a woman aged 40 to 49 with active or convalescent COVID-19.

CDR3 sequence (DNA): TGTGCCAGTACCGAGGAACGTAGGAGCAATCAGCCCCAGCATTTT. Translated, it gives CASTEERRSNQPQHF. The rearrangement joins TRBV19 to TRBJ1-5; no clear D gene. Germline lookup yields CDR1 LNHDA and CDR2 SQIVND (reference sequence). The CDR3 spans 15 residues. Trimming stripped 7 bases from V and 1 base from J, with 14 bases between. Based on the CDR3 plus reference TRBV19 and TRBJ1-5, the full variable domain is DGGITQSPKYLFRKEGQNVTLSCEQNLNHDAMYWYRQDPGQGLRLIYYSQIVNDFQKGDIAEGYSVSREKKESFPLTVTSAQKNPTAFYLCASTEERRSNQPQHFGDGTRLSIL.